This record covers a single TCR beta chain. The PCR employed 60 Vbeta primers together with 13 Jbeta primers. In the authors' methods: The authors later counted about 80 million unique TCR beta chains, some 11 million of them shared. Method: immunoSEQ multiplex PCR; TCRdb's copy keeps in-frame clones and lacks some. That table furnishes V, J and clone size, whereas the DNA furnished D and trimming. The sample has a few hundred thousand clones, over 60% seen once. This sample was included in a study of cytomegalovirus exposure and HLA in healthy donors. This CDR3 comprises 14 residues. The ends lost 8 bases at V and 1 base at J; junction bases unmatched: 5. Germline CDR1 is SNHLY and CDR2 is FYNNEI.

Sequencing was performed on PBMCs. This clonotype was obtained from a man aged 35 to 55 in good health and CMV-seronegative. The chain has TRBV2 and TRBJ2-7; 10 positions agree with TRBD1. The CDR3: CASLRDRGSYEQYF. For the CDR3, the DNA is TGTGCCAGCCTACGGGACAGGGGTTCCTACGAGCAGTACTTC.